These 4 T cell receptor beta chains were all obtained from the same sample, sequenced in a study of molecular identifiers for immune sequencing clone quantification. TCRdb re-called the PCR reads through MiXCR, storing one row per CDR3 protein. The data contain approximately 630,000 distinct CDR3 sequences, about 25% of them singletons. Sequencing input: naive CD8+ T cells from blood, with Jurkat cell RNA spiked in. Subset specified: FACS-sorted CD8+CD4-CCR7+CD45RA+ naive T cells. The origin of the receptors is a human donor in good health. Some libraries in this study had Jurkat cell RNA spiked in.

Details on this clonotype: A single base separates this from a much larger clone, so it may be a read error. J is TRBJ1-5 and V is TRBV28, with D maybe TRBD1 (5 bases). Germline-derived CDR1 and CDR2 are MDHEN and SYDVKM. This CDR3 is 16 amino acids long. The CDR3 spells CASSSDDSYSNQPRHF. DNA of the CDR3: TGTGCCAGCAGCTCCGATGACAGTTATAGCAATCAGCCCCGGCATTTT.

V usage is TRBV30 and J usage is TRBJ1-1, with D possibly being TRBD1 (5 bases). Germline CDR1 GTSNPN, CDR2 SVGIG (reference sequence). The V end lost 2 bases, the J end lost 1 base, and 8 bases lay between the germline ends. The CDR3 runs to 13 residues. Here the CDR3 DNA reads TGTGCCTGGAGTTCACAGGAGAACACTGAAGCTTTCTTT. Translating gives CAWSSQENTEAFF. The full variable domain, its missing parts supplied by reference TRBV30 and TRBJ1-1, is SQTIHQWPATLVQPVGSPLSLECTVEGTSNPNLYWYRQAAGRGLQLLFYSVGIGQISSEVPQNLSASRPQDRQFILSSKKLLLSDSGFYLCAWSSQENTEAFFGQGTRLTVV.

This clonotype was seen ten or more times. V usage is TRBV28 and J usage is TRBJ2-7; TRBD1 matches at 9 bases. The junction had 11 bases not matched to a gene; V was cut back by 3 bases and J by 5 bases. There are 16 residues in the CDR3. The germline V gene has CDR1 MDHEN and CDR2 SYDVKM. CDR3 in DNA: TGTGCCAGCAGTTTCCGAGACAGGGGGTTTCCCCACGAGCAGTACTTC. Its translation: CASSFRDRGFPHEQYF. Full variable domain (outside the CDR3, taken from reference TRBV28 and TRBJ2-7): DVKVTQSSRYLVKRTGEKVFLECVQDMDHENMFWYRQDPGLGLRLIYFSYDVKMKEKGDIPEGYSVSREKKERFSLILESASTNQTSMYLCASSFRDRGFPHEQYFGPGTRLTVT.

This clonotype was picked up many times. The chain combines TRBV20-1 with TRBJ2-3; D not certain. This CDR3 is 12 amino acids long. The germline V gene has CDR1 DFQATT and CDR2 SNEGSKA (reference sequence). V was trimmed by 6 bases and J by 9 bases, leaving 16 bases between them. CDR3 nucleotides: TGCAGTGCCAATGATCAGGAGAGGACGCAGTATTTT. Encoded protein: CSANDQERTQYF.